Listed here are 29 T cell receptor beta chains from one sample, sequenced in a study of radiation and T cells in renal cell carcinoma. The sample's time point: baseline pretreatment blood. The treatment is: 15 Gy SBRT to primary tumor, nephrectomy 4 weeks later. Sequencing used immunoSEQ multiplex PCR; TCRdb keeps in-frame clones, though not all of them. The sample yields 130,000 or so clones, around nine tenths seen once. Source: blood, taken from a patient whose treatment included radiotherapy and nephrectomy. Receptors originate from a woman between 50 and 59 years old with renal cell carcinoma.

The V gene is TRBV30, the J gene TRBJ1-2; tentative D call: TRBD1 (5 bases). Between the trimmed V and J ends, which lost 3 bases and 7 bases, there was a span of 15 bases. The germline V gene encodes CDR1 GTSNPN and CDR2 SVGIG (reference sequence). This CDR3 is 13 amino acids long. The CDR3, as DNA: TGTGCCTGGAGCACGTCCGGGGCGGGTGGCTACACCTTC. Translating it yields CAWSTSGAGGYTF. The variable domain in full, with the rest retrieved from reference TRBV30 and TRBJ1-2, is SQTIHQWPATLVQPVGSPLSLECTVEGTSNPNLYWYRQAAGRGLQLLFYSVGIGQISSEVPQNLSASRPQDRQFILSSKKLLLSDSGFYLCAWSTSGAGGYTFGSGTRLTVV.

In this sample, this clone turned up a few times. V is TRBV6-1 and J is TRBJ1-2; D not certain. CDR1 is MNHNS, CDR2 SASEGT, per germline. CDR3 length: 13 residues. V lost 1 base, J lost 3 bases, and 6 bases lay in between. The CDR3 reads CASSEGADYGYTF. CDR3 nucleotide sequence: TGTGCCAGCAGTGAAGGGGCGGACTATGGCTACACCTTC.

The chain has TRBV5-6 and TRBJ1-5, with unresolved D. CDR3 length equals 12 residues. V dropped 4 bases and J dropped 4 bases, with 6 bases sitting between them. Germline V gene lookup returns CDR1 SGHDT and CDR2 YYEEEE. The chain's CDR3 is CASSKQNQPQHF. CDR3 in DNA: TGTGCCAGCAGCAAACAAAATCAGCCCCAGCATTTT.

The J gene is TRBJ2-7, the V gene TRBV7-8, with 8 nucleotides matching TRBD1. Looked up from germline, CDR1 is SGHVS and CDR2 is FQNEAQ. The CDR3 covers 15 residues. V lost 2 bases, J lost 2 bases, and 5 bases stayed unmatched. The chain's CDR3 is CASSLIATGAYEQYF. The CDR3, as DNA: TGTGCCAGCAGCTTAATAGCGACAGGGGCCTACGAGCAGTACTTC.

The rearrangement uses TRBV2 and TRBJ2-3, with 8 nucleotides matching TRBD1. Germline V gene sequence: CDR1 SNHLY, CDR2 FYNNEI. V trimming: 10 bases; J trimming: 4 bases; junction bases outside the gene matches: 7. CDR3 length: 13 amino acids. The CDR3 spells CATRTGIPDTQYF. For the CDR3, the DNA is TGTGCCACCCGGACAGGGATACCAGATACGCAGTATTTT.

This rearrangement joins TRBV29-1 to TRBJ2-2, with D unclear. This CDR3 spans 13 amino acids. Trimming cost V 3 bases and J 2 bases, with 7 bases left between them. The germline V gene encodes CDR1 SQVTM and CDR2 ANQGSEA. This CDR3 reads CSVDRSNTGELFF. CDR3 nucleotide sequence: TGCAGCGTTGACAGATCCAACACCGGGGAGCTGTTTTTT.

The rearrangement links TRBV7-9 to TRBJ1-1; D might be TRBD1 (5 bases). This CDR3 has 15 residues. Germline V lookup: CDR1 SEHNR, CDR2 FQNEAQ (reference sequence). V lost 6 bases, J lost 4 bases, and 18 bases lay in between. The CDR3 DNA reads TGTGCCAGCAGGGGAGCGACAGAGATGAGCACTGAAGCTTTCTTT. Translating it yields CASRGATEMSTEAFF.

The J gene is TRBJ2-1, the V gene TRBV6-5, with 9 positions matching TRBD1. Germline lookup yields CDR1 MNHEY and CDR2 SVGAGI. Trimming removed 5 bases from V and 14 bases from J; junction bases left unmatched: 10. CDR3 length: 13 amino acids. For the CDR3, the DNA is TGTGCCAGCAGTAGTACGACCGGGACAGGGAAGTTCTTC. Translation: CASSSTTGTGKFF.

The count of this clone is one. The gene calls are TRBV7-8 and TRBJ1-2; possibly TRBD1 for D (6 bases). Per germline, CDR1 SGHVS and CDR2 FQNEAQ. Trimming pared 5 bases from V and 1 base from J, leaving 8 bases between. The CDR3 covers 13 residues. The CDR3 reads CASSPDSNYGYTF. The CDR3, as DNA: TGTGCCAGCAGCCCGGACAGTAACTATGGCTACACCTTC.

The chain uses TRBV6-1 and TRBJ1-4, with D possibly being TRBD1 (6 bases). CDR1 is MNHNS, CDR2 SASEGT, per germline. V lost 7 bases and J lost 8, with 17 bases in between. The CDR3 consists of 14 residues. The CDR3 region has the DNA TGTGCCAGCAAATCACAGGGATCTGAGGAAAAACTGTTTTTT. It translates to CASKSQGSEEKLFF.

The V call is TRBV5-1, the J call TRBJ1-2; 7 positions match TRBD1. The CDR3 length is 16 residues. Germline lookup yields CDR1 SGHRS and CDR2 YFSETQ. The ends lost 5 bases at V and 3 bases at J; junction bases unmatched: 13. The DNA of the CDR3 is TGCGCCAGCAGGGCCCAGGAGGGGGCAGTTTACTATGGCTACACCTTC. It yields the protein CASRAQEGAVYYGYTF.

The CDR3 region is CASSQDKRFSDEQFF. Here the CDR3 DNA reads TGCGCCAGCAGCCAAGATAAACGGTTTTCGGATGAGCAGTTCTTC. The chain links TRBV4-3 to TRBJ2-1; D remains ambiguous. The CDR3 contains 15 residues. From germline, CDR1 is LGHNA and CDR2 YSLEER. Trimming removed 0 bases from V and 8 bases from J, with 14 bases in between.

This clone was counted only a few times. This CDR3 is CASSPGTEPNYGYTF. The DNA of the CDR3 is TGTGCCAGCAGCCCTGGGACGGAACCTAACTATGGCTACACCTTC. The chain recombines TRBV4-2 with TRBJ1-2; a possible D gene is TRBD1 (5 bases). CDR1 is LGHNA, CDR2 YNFKEQ, per germline. V dropped 4 bases and J dropped 0 bases, with 12 bases sitting between them. The CDR3 totals 15 residues.

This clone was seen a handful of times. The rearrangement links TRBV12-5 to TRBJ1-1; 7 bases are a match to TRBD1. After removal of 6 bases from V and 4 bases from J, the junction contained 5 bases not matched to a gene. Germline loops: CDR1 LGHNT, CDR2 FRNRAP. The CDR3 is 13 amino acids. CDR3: CASGDRLLTEAFF. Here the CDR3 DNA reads TGTGCTAGTGGGGACAGGCTGCTCACTGAAGCTTTCTTT.

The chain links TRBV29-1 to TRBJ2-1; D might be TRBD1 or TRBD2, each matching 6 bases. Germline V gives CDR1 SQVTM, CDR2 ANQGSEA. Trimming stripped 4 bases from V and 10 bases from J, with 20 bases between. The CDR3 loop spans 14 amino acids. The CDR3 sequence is CSVAGTPYDREQFF. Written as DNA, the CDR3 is TGCAGCGTTGCTGGGACTCCCTATGACAGGGAGCAGTTCTTC.

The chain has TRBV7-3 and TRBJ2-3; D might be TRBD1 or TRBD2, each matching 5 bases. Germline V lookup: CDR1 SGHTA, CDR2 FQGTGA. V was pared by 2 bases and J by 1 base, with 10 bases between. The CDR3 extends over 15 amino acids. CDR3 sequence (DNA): TGTGCCAGCAGCTTAGGGGGTTCCGGCACAGATACGCAGTATTTT. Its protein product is CASSLGGSGTDTQYF. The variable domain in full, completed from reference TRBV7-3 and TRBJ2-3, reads GAGVSQTPSNKVTEKGKYVELRCDPISGHTALYWYRQSLGQGPEFLIYFQGTGAADDSGLPNDRFFAVRPEGSVSTLKIQRTERGDSAVYLCASSLGGSGTDTQYFGPGTRLTVL.

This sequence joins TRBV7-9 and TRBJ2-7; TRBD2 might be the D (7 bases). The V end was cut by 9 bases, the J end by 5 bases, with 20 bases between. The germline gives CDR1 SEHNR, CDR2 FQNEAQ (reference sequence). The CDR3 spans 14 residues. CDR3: CASRWGGGNNEQYF. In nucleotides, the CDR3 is TGTGCCAGTAGATGGGGAGGGGGAAACAACGAGCAGTACTTC.

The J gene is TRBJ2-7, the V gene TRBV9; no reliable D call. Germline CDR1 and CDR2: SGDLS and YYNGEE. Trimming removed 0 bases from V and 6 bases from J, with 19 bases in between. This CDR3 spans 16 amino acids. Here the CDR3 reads CASSVEPGGKSSEQYF. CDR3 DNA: TGTGCCAGCAGCGTAGAACCAGGCGGTAAAAGTAGCGAGCAGTACTTC.

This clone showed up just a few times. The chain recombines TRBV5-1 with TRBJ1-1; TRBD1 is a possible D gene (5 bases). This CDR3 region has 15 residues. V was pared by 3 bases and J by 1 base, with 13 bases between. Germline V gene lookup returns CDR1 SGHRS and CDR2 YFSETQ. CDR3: CASSSETTENTEAFF. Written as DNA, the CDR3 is TGCGCCAGCAGCTCCGAAACGACAGAGAACACTGAAGCTTTCTTT.

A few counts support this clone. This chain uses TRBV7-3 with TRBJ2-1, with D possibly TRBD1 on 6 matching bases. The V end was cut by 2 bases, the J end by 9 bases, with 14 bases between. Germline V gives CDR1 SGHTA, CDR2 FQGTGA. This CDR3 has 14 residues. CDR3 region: CASSLLLGAGEQFF. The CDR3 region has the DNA TGTGCCAGCAGCTTATTGTTGGGGGCCGGTGAGCAGTTCTTC. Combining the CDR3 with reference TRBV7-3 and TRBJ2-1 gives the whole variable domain GAGVSQTPSNKVTEKGKYVELRCDPISGHTALYWYRQSLGQGPEFLIYFQGTGAADDSGLPNDRFFAVRPEGSVSTLKIQRTERGDSAVYLCASSLLLGAGEQFFGPGTRLTVL.

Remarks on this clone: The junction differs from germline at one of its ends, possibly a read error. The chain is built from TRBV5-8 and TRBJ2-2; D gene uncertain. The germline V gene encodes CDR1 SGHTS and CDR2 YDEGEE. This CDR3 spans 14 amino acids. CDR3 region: CASRLAANTGELFF. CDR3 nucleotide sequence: TGTGCCAGCCGCTTAGCCGCGAACACCGGGGAGCTGTTTTTT.

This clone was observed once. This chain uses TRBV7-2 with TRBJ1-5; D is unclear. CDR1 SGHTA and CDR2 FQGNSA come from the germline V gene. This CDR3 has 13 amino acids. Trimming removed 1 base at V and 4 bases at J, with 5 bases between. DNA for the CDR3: TGTGCCAGCAGCTTAGGCCAAAATCAGCCCCAGCATTTT. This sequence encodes CASSLGQNQPQHF.

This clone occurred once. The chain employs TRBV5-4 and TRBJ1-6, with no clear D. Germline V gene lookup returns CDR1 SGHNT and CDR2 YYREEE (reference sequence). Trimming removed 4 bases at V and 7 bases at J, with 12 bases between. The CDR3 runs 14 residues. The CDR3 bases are TGTGCCAGCAGCGGGAGGACGGAGAATTCACCCCTCCACTTT. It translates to CASSGRTENSPLHF. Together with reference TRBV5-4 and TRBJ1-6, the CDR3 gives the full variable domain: ETGVTQSPTHLIKTRGQQVTLRCSSQSGHNTVSWYQQALGQGPQFIFQYYREEENGRGNFPPRFSGLQFPNYSSELNVNALELDDSALYLCASSGRTENSPLHFGNGTRLTVT.

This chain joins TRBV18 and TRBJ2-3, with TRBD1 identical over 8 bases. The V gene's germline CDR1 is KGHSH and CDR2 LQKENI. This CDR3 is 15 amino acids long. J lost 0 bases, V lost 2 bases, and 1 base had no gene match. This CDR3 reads CASSPGQGSTDTQYF. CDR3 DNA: TGTGCCAGCTCACCAGGACAGGGAAGCACAGATACGCAGTATTTT.

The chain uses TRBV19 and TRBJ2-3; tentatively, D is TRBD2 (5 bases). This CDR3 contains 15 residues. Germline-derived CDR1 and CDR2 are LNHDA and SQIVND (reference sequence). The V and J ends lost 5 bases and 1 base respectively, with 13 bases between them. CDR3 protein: CASSPERRGTDTQYF. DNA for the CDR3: TGTGCCAGTAGTCCCGAGCGGCGTGGCACAGATACGCAGTATTTT.

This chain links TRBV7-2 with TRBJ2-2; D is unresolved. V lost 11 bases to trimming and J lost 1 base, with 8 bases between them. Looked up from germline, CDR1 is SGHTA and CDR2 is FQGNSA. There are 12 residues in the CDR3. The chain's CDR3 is CASSLNTGELFF. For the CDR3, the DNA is TGTGCCTCCTCCTTGAACACCGGGGAGCTGTTTTTT. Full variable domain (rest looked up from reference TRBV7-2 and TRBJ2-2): GAGVSQSPSNKVTEKGKDVELRCDPISGHTALYWYRQSLGQGLEFLIYFQGNSAPDKSGLPSDRFSAERTGGSVSTLTIQRTQQEDSAVYLCASSLNTGELFFGEGSRLTVL.

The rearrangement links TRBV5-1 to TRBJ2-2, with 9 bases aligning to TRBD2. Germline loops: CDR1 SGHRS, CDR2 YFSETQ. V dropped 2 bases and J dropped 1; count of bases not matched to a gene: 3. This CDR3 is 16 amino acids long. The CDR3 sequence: CASSFIAGVNTGELFF. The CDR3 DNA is TGCGCCAGCAGCTTTATAGCGGGGGTGAACACCGGGGAGCTGTTTTTT.

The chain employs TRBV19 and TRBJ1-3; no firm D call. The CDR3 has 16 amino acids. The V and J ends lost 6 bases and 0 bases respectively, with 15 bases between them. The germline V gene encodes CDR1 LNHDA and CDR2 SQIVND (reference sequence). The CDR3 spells CASSRLAPYSGNTIYF. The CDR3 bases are TGTGCCAGTAGCCGCTTGGCGCCATACTCTGGAAACACCATATATTTT.

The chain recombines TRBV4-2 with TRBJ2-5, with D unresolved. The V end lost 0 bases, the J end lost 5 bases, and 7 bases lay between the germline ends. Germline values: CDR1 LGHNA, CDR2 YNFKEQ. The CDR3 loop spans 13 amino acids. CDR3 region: CASSQDSQETQYF. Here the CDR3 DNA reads TGTGCCAGCAGCCAAGACAGTCAGGAGACCCAGTACTTC.